This TCR beta chain was captured by sequencing in a study of blood T cell repertoires in COVID-19. Across the study: Recovered status applied to Cohort 3 donors who had two consecutive negative PCRs. It also applied to those with clearance or with symptom resolution. PBMCs, B-cell-depleted T cells, or T cells were the source of the cDNA or gDNA that made up the material.

In the original analysis: Estimated nucleated cell counts came from reference gene primer amplification. Assay used: immunoSEQ multiplex PCR; TCRdb lists only in-frame clones, some missing. For V, J and clone size, that table is used; D and trimming come from the DNA. Among approximately 190,000 clones listed, around 86% were seen once. Trimming removed 0 bases from V and 4 bases from J; junction bases left unmatched: 7. Germline V gene lookup returns CDR1 GTSNPN and CDR2 SVGIG (reference sequence). The CDR3 has 15 residues. Clinical histories supplied by participants themselves formed the basis of cohort assignment.

The chain is built from TRBV30 and TRBJ1-1; 8 nucleotides agree with TRBD1. This receptor was obtained from a woman between 35 and 50 years old in a cohort exposed to, infected with or recovered from COVID-19 (not recorded which). Sequences were obtained from PBMCs or T cells enriched from blood (not recorded which). The CDR3 sequence is CAWSVRDRRSTEAFF. For the CDR3, the DNA is TGTGCCTGGAGTGTACGGGACAGGAGGAGCACTGAAGCTTTCTTT.